This TCR beta chain was identified during a study of identical twins. TCRdb called the 5' RACE reads again in MiXCR, with one record for every CDR3 protein. The data show around 370,000 distinct CDR3 sequences, around 9.7% seen once. This clonotype was observed many times. Its antigen is unidentified. Study-level findings and limits: While abundant cord blood beta clonotypes carried fewer insertions, memory repertoires showed no such pattern. Analyses of zero insertions could, in part, be confounded by invariant MAIT and iNKT cells.

Sequences were obtained from naive T cells sorted from blood. The clonotype comes from a woman between 45 and 60 years old in good health.

CDR3 sequence reads: CASSQGFGELFF. DNA for the CDR3: TGTGCCAGCAGTCAGGGGTTCGGGGAGCTGTTTTTT. V is TRBV12-3 or TRBV12-4 and J is TRBJ2-2, with D possibly TRBD1 on 6 matching bases. Trimming removed 5 bases from V and 7 bases from J, with 8 bases in between. This CDR3 is 12 amino acids long.